One and the same sample provided the 22 T cell receptor beta chains below, sequenced in a study of graft-versus-host responses after intestinal transplantation. Their antigen targets remain unknown. The repertoire was sequenced with immunoSEQ multiplex PCR; TCRdb's copy has only in-frame clones and lacks some. The sample records more than 70,000 clones, approximately 87% being singletons. The sample in question was unstimulated CD4+ T cells sorted from spleen or lymph node cells, obtained before intestinal transplant. These receptors all stem from a human donor who received an intestinal transplant.

The chain carries TRBV2 and TRBJ1-2, with unresolved D. Trimming pared 0 bases from V and 4 bases from J, leaving 12 bases between. Germline-derived CDR1 and CDR2 are SNHLY and FYNNEI. The CDR3 sequence is 15 residues long. The chain's CDR3 is CASSEAESGFYGYTF. CDR3 bases: TGTGCCAGCAGTGAAGCCGAATCGGGTTTCTATGGCTACACCTTC.

This CDR3 is CASFQGGRGEQYF. The DNA for the CDR3 is TGTGCCAGCTTCCAGGGAGGTCGGGGCGAGCAGTACTTC. V and J are TRBV6-5 and TRBJ2-7; D perhaps matches TRBD2 (6 bases). Trimming stripped 8 bases from V and 6 bases from J, with 17 bases between. This CDR3 is built from 13 residues. The germline V gene encodes CDR1 MNHEY and CDR2 SVGAGI.

The V call is TRBV5-1, the J call TRBJ2-3; tentatively, D is TRBD2 (7 bases). The ends were cut back, 4 bases at V and 2 bases at J, with 14 bases in the middle. Looked up from germline, CDR1 is SGHRS and CDR2 is YFSETQ. There are 15 residues in the CDR3. In nucleotides, the CDR3 is TGCGCCAGCAGCCCCGGGGGGCGCCCCACAGATACGCAGTATTTT. This encodes CASSPGGRPTDTQYF.

The chain has TRBV4-1 and TRBJ1-6, with 9 nucleotides matching TRBD1. In germline, CDR1 is MGHRA, CDR2 YSYEKL. J lost 1 base, V lost 3 bases, and 10 bases had no gene match. CDR3 length: 19 amino acids. The CDR3: CASSHAEGQGGSYNSPLHF. For the CDR3, the DNA is TGCGCCAGCAGCCACGCCGAGGGACAGGGAGGATCCTATAATTCACCCCTCCACTTT.

This clone showed up just once. The chain uses TRBV27 and TRBJ2-3; D gene unclear. CDR3 size: 13 residues. Trimming removed 0 bases at V and 5 bases at J, with 6 bases between. CDR1 and CDR2 (germline): MNHEY, SMNVEV (reference sequence). CDR3 amino acids: CASSLSPLDTQYF. CDR3 nucleotides: TGTGCCAGCAGTTTATCCCCTTTAGATACGCAGTATTTT.

V and J are TRBV6-5 and TRBJ1-1; D not resolved. The V gene lost 6 bases and the J gene lost 2 bases, with 16 bases spanning the gap. This CDR3 is 15 amino acids long. Germline values: CDR1 MNHEY, CDR2 SVGAGI. CDR3 region: CASSITRERNTEAFF. Written as DNA, the CDR3 is TGTGCCAGCAGCATAACCCGGGAGCGAAACACTGAAGCTTTCTTT.

The chain combines TRBV20-1 with TRBJ1-1; no firm D call. Per the germline V gene, CDR1 is DFQATT and CDR2 is SNEGSKA (reference sequence). Deletions cut 6 bases from V and 7 bases from J, with 9 bases between. This CDR3 spans 10 amino acids. CDR3 DNA: TGCAGTGCATACAAAATTGAAGCTTTCTTT. Translating it yields CSAYKIEAFF.

The CDR3 nucleotides are TGTGCCAGCAGCTCGAAGGTCACAGGAGAACACTATGGCTACACCTTC. It translates to CASSSKVTGEHYGYTF. The rearrangement links TRBV5-5 to TRBJ1-2; weak D call: TRBD1 (5 bases). V was pared by 3 bases and J by 3 bases, with 18 bases between. Germline loops: CDR1 SGHKS, CDR2 YYEKEE (reference sequence). This CDR3 spans 16 amino acids. The full variable domain, its missing parts supplied by reference TRBV5-5 and TRBJ1-2, is DAGVTQSPTHLIKTRGQQVTLRCSPISGHKSVSWYQQVLGQGPQFIFQYYEKEERGRGNFPDRFSARQFPNYSSELNVNALLLGDSALYLCASSSKVTGEHYGYTFGSGTRLTVV.

The V call is TRBV23-1, the J call TRBJ2-6; no definite D call. TRBV23-1 counts as an open reading frame of uncertain function. This CDR3 spans 18 amino acids. The V and J ends lost 0 bases and 0 bases respectively, with 12 bases between them. The CDR3 loop is CASSQSNSQSSGANVLTF. CDR3 in DNA: TGCGCCAGCAGTCAATCTAACAGTCAGAGCTCTGGGGCCAACGTCCTGACTTTC.

The V gene is TRBV10-3, the J gene TRBJ2-7; 8 nucleotides align to TRBD1. Germline CDR1 and CDR2: ENHRY and SYGVKD. V shed 3 bases, J shed 7 bases, and the junction held 8 bases outside the gene matches. CDR3 length equals 14 residues. The CDR3: CAISEGQGAREQYF. The CDR3 DNA is TGTGCCATCAGTGAAGGGCAGGGGGCGCGAGAGCAGTACTTC.

The table lists this clone with a count of one. The genes are TRBV2 and TRBJ2-7; D may be TRBD1 (5 bases). Germline V gives CDR1 SNHLY, CDR2 FYNNEI. The CDR3 contains 12 residues. The V and J ends lost 10 bases and 2 bases respectively, with 12 bases between them. The CDR3 DNA reads TGTGCCACCCCGACAGTTCCCTACGAGCAGTACTTC. It yields the protein CATPTVPYEQYF.

V and J are TRBV5-8 and TRBJ1-6; D may be TRBD1 (6 bases). Germline V gives CDR1 SGHTS, CDR2 YDEGEE. The CDR3 is 14 residues long. V lost 5 bases, J lost 4 bases, and 10 bases lay in between. CDR3 amino acids: CASSPGQYNSPLHF. Written as DNA, the CDR3 is TGTGCCAGCAGTCCAGGACAGTATAATTCACCCCTCCACTTT.

The chain recombines TRBV25-1 with TRBJ1-2; unclear D gene. The germline CDR1 and CDR2 sequences are MGHDK and SYGVNS. The CDR3 has 12 residues. Trimming took off 4 bases at V and 7 bases at J, with 10 bases between the two ends. CDR3 bases: TGTGCCAGCAGTGCCGCTATTCCTGGCTACACCTTC. This translates into CASSAAIPGYTF.

The J gene is TRBJ1-2, the V gene TRBV10-3; D is possibly TRBD1 (5 bases). The CDR3 length is 15 residues. Between the trimmed V and J ends, which lost 0 bases and 2 bases, there was a span of 10 bases. Germline V gene lookup returns CDR1 ENHRY and CDR2 SYGVKD. The CDR3 region is CAISESTAGNYGYTF. The CDR3 DNA sequence: TGTGCCATCAGTGAGTCGACGGCAGGGAACTATGGCTACACCTTC.

This clone appeared a single time. The CDR3 loop reads CASSASGVPSNYGYTF. In nucleotides, the CDR3 is TGTGCCAGCAGCGCCTCAGGGGTTCCCTCGAACTATGGCTACACCTTC. The chain links TRBV9 to TRBJ1-2; possibly TRBD1 for D (6 bases). The germline V and J ends were trimmed by 3 bases and 2 bases, with 17 bases remaining between them. CDR3 size: 16 residues. CDR1 is SGDLS and CDR2 is YYNGEE in the germline V gene.

The rearrangement uses TRBV5-5 and TRBJ1-2, with 7 bases lining up with TRBD1. The V and J ends lost 4 bases and 4 bases, in that order; junction bases with no gene match: 7. CDR3 length: 14 amino acids. Germline V lookup: CDR1 SGHKS, CDR2 YYEKEE (reference sequence). The CDR3 DNA is TGTGCCAGCAGCCCGGTGGGACAGATCTATGGCTACACCTTC. Translating gives CASSPVGQIYGYTF.

This chain joins TRBV10-2 and TRBJ2-5; D uncertain. The CDR3 runs to 11 residues. From germline, CDR1 is WSHSY and CDR2 SAAADI. V was clipped by 2 bases and J by 7 bases, with 5 bases between them. The CDR3 reads CASSEGWTQYF. The CDR3 DNA reads as TGCGCCAGCAGTGAGGGCTGGACCCAGTACTTC.

The chain recombines TRBV7-9 with TRBJ2-5; D unclear. CDR3 size: 11 residues. Trimming stripped 5 bases from V and 2 bases from J, with 3 bases between. CDR1 and CDR2 (germline): SEHNR, FQNEAQ (reference sequence). Here the CDR3 DNA reads TGTGCCAGCAGCCGGCAAGAGACCCAGTACTTC. Protein sequence: CASSRQETQYF.

The chain uses TRBV9 and TRBJ2-3; possibly TRBD2 for D (7 bases). The V end lost 5 bases, the J end lost 5 bases, and 15 bases lay between the germline ends. There are 14 residues in the CDR3. Germline assignment: CDR1 SGDLS and CDR2 YYNGEE. CDR3 nucleotides: TGTGCCAGCAGTAGAGGGGGGGCTGGAGATACGCAGTATTTT. Protein: CASSRGGAGDTQYF.

This rearrangement joins TRBV7-9 to TRBJ2-3, with TRBD1 matching over 10 bases. The CDR3 has 16 residues. CDR1 is SEHNR, CDR2 FQNEAQ, per germline (reference sequence). The V and J ends lost 2 bases and 2 bases, in that order; junction bases with no gene match: 4. Here the CDR3 DNA reads TGTGCCAGCAGCTTATATGGGACAGGGGCCACAGATACGCAGTATTTT. Its translation is CASSLYGTGATDTQYF.

The J gene is TRBJ2-7, the V gene TRBV25-1, with a weak D call TRBD2 (6 bases). This CDR3 contains 15 residues. CDR1 MGHDK and CDR2 SYGVNS come from the germline V gene. V was shortened by 7 bases and J by 3 bases, with 19 bases between the two germline ends. The CDR3 sequence is CASTLPGEYSYEQYF. The CDR3 bases are TGTGCCAGCACCTTACCGGGGGAATACAGCTACGAGCAGTACTTC.

This sequence joins TRBV2 and TRBJ2-3; D is perhaps TRBD2 (5 bases). The CDR3 extends over 13 amino acids. Deletions cut 10 bases from V and 0 bases from J, with 11 bases between. CDR1 is SNHLY and CDR2 is FYNNEI in the germline V gene. In DNA, the CDR3 is TGTGCCACCAAGCGGACCAGCACAGATACGCAGTATTTT. It encodes CATKRTSTDTQYF.